This entry lists 29 T cell receptor beta chains sequenced from one sample in a study of technical replicates of blood from a handful of donors. The method was immunoSEQ multiplex PCR; TCRdb's version includes in-frame clones alone and lacks a portion of them. The top ten hold more than 0.2% of the sample, which has about 83,000 clones, 90% to 95% seen once. The sequencing input was T cells isolated from PBMCs. The receptors here all came from a human donor in good health.

The chain carries TRBV6-1 and TRBJ2-4; 10 bases line up with TRBD1. The V and J ends lost 2 bases and 9 bases, in that order; junction bases with no gene match: 4. This CDR3 spans 14 amino acids. Germline V gives CDR1 MNHNS, CDR2 SASEGT. This CDR3 reads CASSERGTGAIQYF. CDR3 DNA sequence: TGTGCCAGCAGTGAAAGGGGGACAGGGGCCATTCAGTACTTC.

The chain has TRBV5-8 and TRBJ1-2; maybe TRBD1 (5 bases). Germline CDR1 SGHTS, CDR2 YDEGEE. With 3 bases removed from V and 8 bases from J, the gap between germline ends came to 14 bases. The CDR3 covers 13 residues. The CDR3 sequence is CASSYQGLGGYTF. The CDR3, as DNA: TGTGCCAGCAGCTACCAGGGCCTTGGCGGCTACACCTTC.

This clone was detected once. The chain has TRBV7-2 and TRBJ1-1; D is unclear. V lost 1 base and J lost 0, with 15 bases in between. CDR3 length: 17 residues. Germline CDR1 is SGHTA and CDR2 is FQGNSA. CDR3 nucleotides: TGTGCCAGCAGCTTAGTATCCGGGATCCTTATGAACACTGAAGCTTTCTTT. Amino acid sequence: CASSLVSGILMNTEAFF.

The chain combines TRBV5-4 with TRBJ2-7; tentative D call: TRBD2 (6 bases). Looked up from germline, CDR1 is SGHNT and CDR2 is YYREEE (reference sequence). There are 17 residues in the CDR3. Trimming took off 0 bases at V and 1 base at J, with 17 bases between the two ends. As DNA, the CDR3 is TGTGCCAGCAGCTTGGCCGCGGGGACGGGGAGTTCCTACGAGCAGTACTTC. Its translation: CASSLAAGTGSSYEQYF.

The chain recombines TRBV6-5 with TRBJ1-5, with TRBD1 as a possible D gene (5 bases). Germline CDR1 reads MNHEY; CDR2 reads SVGAGI. CDR3 length: 11 amino acids. Trimming left V 8 bases short and J 11 bases short, with 13 bases between. Here the CDR3 reads CASGISTAQHF. In DNA, the CDR3 is TGTGCCAGCGGGATTTCGACAGCCCAGCATTTT.

For the CDR3, the DNA is TGTGCCAGCTCAGAACAGGGGACCATGAACACTGAAGCTTTCTTT. It translates to CASSEQGTMNTEAFF. V usage is TRBV18 and J usage is TRBJ1-1; 7 bases align to TRBD1. The V segment lost 5 bases and the J segment 0 bases; nucleotides outside the gene matches: 6. The V gene's germline CDR1 is KGHSH and CDR2 LQKENI. The CDR3 runs 15 residues.

The gene calls are TRBV15 and TRBJ2-2; 8 nucleotides align to TRBD1. After removal of 0 bases from V and 7 bases from J, the junction contained 1 base not matched to a gene. In germline, CDR1 is LNHNV, CDR2 YYDKDF (reference sequence). The CDR3 has 14 amino acids. The CDR3 DNA reads TGTGCCACCAGCAGAGATGGGACAGGCGGGGAGCTGTTTTTT. Amino acids: CATSRDGTGGELFF. Based on the CDR3 plus reference TRBV15 and TRBJ2-2, the full variable domain is DAMVIQNPRYQVTQFGKPVTLSCSQTLNHNVMYWYQQKSSQAPKLLFHYYDKDFNNEADTPDNFQSRRPNTSFCFLDIRSPGLGDTAMYLCATSRDGTGGELFFGEGSRLTVL.

The genes are TRBV29-1 and TRBJ2-4, with D unresolved. V lost 5 bases and J 11 bases, leaving 19 bases between the germline ends. Germline-derived CDR1 and CDR2 are SQVTM and ANQGSEA. The CDR3 has 13 residues. In DNA, the CDR3 is TGCAGCGTTCTAGATCGGAACTCCCTCTTTCAGTACTTC. Translation gives CSVLDRNSLFQYF.

In its sample, this clone was seen once. The V call is TRBV19, the J call TRBJ1-2; D call uncertain. Germline V CDR1 and CDR2: LNHDA, SQIVND (reference sequence). This CDR3 has 15 amino acids. V was cut by 2 bases and J by 0 bases, with 10 bases left in between. This chain's CDR3 is CASSIWAAANYGYTF. CDR3 DNA sequence: TGTGCCAGTAGTATATGGGCAGCAGCTAACTATGGCTACACCTTC.

This sequence joins TRBV5-1 and TRBJ1-2, with D perhaps matching TRBD1 (6 bases). V gave up 3 bases and J gave up 5 bases, with 17 bases separating them. The CDR3 sequence is 15 residues long. Germline V gene sequence: CDR1 SGHRS, CDR2 YFSETQ. This CDR3 reads CASSWGPPGLYGYTF. DNA of the CDR3: TGCGCCAGCAGCTGGGGGCCCCCGGGACTATATGGCTACACCTTC.

The chain joins TRBV19 to TRBJ2-1; 12 bases are a match to TRBD2. Germline lookup yields CDR1 LNHDA and CDR2 SQIVND (reference sequence). This CDR3 is 18 amino acids long. The junction had 6 bases not matched to a gene; V was cut back by 3 bases and J by 0 bases. CDR3 bases: TGTGCCAGTAGTATTAAGACTAGCGGGAGTAGCTCCTACAATGAGCAGTTCTTC. Its protein is CASSIKTSGSSSYNEQFF.

The chain recombines TRBV28 with TRBJ1-1; D not resolved. This CDR3 is 14 amino acids long. CDR1 is MDHEN, CDR2 SYDVKM, per germline. Deletions cut 5 bases from V and 1 base from J, with 11 bases between. Here the CDR3 reads CASSGIQKNTEAFF. The CDR3 region has the DNA TGTGCCAGCAGTGGAATACAGAAGAACACTGAAGCTTTCTTT.

The rearrangement links TRBV6-5 to TRBJ1-5; D is perhaps TRBD1 (5 bases). The CDR3 is made up of 15 amino acids. Germline V gene data show CDR1 as MNHEY and CDR2 as SVGAGI. V lost 6 bases and J 6 bases, leaving 18 bases between the germline ends. CDR3 sequence (DNA): TGTGCCAGCAGCCCCGGGGCAGGGAGGGCTCAGCCCCAGCATTTT. It translates to CASSPGAGRAQPQHF.

This chain links TRBV11-2 with TRBJ2-1; 7 nucleotides match TRBD2. Unmatched junction bases numbered 7, after V lost 3 bases and J lost 5 bases. The germline gives CDR1 SGHAT, CDR2 FQNNGV. The CDR3 sequence is 15 residues long. CDR3: CASSFRDYLDNEQFF. Here the CDR3 DNA reads TGTGCCAGCAGCTTCCGGGACTACCTAGACAATGAGCAGTTCTTC.

This rearrangement joins TRBV7-6 to TRBJ1-2; 7 bases are a match to TRBD1. The V gene end was trimmed by 4 bases and the J gene end by 6 bases; junction bases not matched to a gene: 5. This CDR3 is 13 amino acids long. Looked up from germline, CDR1 is SGHVS and CDR2 is FNYEAQ. CDR3 loop: CASSSRDRDGYTF. The CDR3 DNA is TGTGCCAGCAGCTCGCGGGACAGAGATGGCTACACCTTC.

The chain combines TRBV11-2 with TRBJ2-5; 11 positions match TRBD2. Germline loops: CDR1 SGHAT, CDR2 FQNNGV. CDR3 length equals 14 residues. With 6 bases clipped from V and 4 bases from J, the junction kept 4 bases outside the gene matches. The CDR3 DNA reads TGTGCCAGCAGTTCCGGGACTAGCGGAGAGACCCAGTACTTC. This encodes CASSSGTSGETQYF.

The chain recombines TRBV11-2 with TRBJ2-7; TRBD2 matches 10 bases. The V segment lost 4 bases and the J segment 7 bases; nucleotides outside the gene matches: 16. In germline, CDR1 is SGHAT, CDR2 FQNNGV. CDR3 length equals 17 residues. The CDR3 sequence is CASSWWASGSGLWEQYF. CDR3 in DNA: TGTGCCAGCAGCTGGTGGGCTAGCGGGAGTGGGTTGTGGGAGCAGTACTTC.

The chain links TRBV6-1 to TRBJ2-3, with TRBD1 as a possible D gene (5 bases). Germline lookup yields CDR1 MNHNS and CDR2 SASEGT. V was trimmed by 4 bases and J by 5 bases, leaving 16 bases between them. This CDR3 comprises 15 residues. The CDR3 DNA follows: TGTGCCAGCAGTGTTCCGTCCAGGGTCCGAGATACGCAGTATTTT. Its protein product is CASSVPSRVRDTQYF.

V gene TRBV27 combines with J gene TRBJ2-7; 8 bases are shared with TRBD1. From germline, CDR1 is MNHEY and CDR2 SMNVEV (reference sequence). This CDR3 region has 13 residues. The J segment lost 5 bases and the V segment lost 7 bases, leaving 7 bases of the junction unmatched. CDR3 in DNA: TGTGCCAGCACCAGGACAGGGTTTCACGAGCAGTACTTC. Protein product: CASTRTGFHEQYF.

V is TRBV6-1 and J is TRBJ1-6; 7 bases fit TRBD1. The CDR3 is made up of 16 amino acids. From germline, CDR1 is MNHNS and CDR2 SASEGT. V was pared by 3 bases and J by 4 bases, with 6 bases of the junction left unmatched. The CDR3 is CASSDRQGSYNSPLHF. The CDR3 DNA follows: TGTGCCAGCAGTGACAGACAGGGATCTTATAATTCACCCCTCCACTTT.

The rearrangement links TRBV6-1 to TRBJ2-3; 10 bases map to TRBD2. CDR1 and CDR2 (germline): MNHNS, SASEGT. The CDR3 consists of 15 residues. Losses at the gene ends were 7 bases for V and 2 bases for J; bases not matched to a gene: 6. The CDR3 region has the DNA TGTGCCAGCAAAGGAGCGGGAGGGAACACAGATACGCAGTATTTT. Protein: CASKGAGGNTDTQYF.

The V and J genes are TRBV6-6 and TRBJ2-7; D perhaps matches TRBD1 (5 bases). CDR3 length equals 14 residues. CDR1 MNHNY and CDR2 SVGAGI come from the germline V gene (reference sequence). Trimming pared 8 bases from V and 5 bases from J, leaving 19 bases between. The CDR3 loop is CASSNSRIGDEQYF. The CDR3 DNA reads as TGTGCCAGCTCTAACTCACGGATAGGGGACGAGCAGTACTTC.

This clone was observed once. The V call is TRBV28, the J call TRBJ1-1; 8 bases agree with TRBD1. V shed 7 bases and J 1 base; nucleotides not matched to a gene: 5. The CDR3 sequence is 14 residues long. Germline CDR1 reads MDHEN; CDR2 reads SYDVKM. CDR3 residues: CASKAGGKNTEAFF. The DNA for the CDR3 is TGTGCCAGCAAGGCAGGGGGCAAGAACACTGAAGCTTTCTTT.

The rearrangement joins TRBV18 to TRBJ2-3; 7 nucleotides agree with TRBD1. CDR1 is KGHSH and CDR2 is LQKENI in the germline V gene. The CDR3 runs to 15 residues. J gave up 2 bases and V 6 bases, and 8 bases lay outside the gene matches. DNA of the CDR3: TGTGCCAGCTCGCAACTACAGGGGACCACAGATACGCAGTATTTT. This gives the protein CASSQLQGTTDTQYF.

This sequence joins TRBV2 and TRBJ1-2; D is uncertain. This CDR3 contains 14 residues. Germline V gene data show CDR1 as SNHLY and CDR2 as FYNNEI. Trimming took off 4 bases at V and 4 bases at J, with 13 bases between the two ends. The CDR3 protein is CASSVRRVGYGYTF. The DNA for the CDR3 is TGTGCCAGCAGTGTGCGACGGGTGGGCTATGGCTACACCTTC.

The CDR3 nucleotides are TGCGCCAGCAGCTTGCCCGGGAAGGAATCAGATACGCAGTATTTT. Amino acids: CASSLPGKESDTQYF. The chain carries TRBV5-1 and TRBJ2-3; a weak D match, TRBD2 (5 bases). The CDR3 covers 15 residues. V lost 1 base, J lost 4 bases, and 13 bases lay in between. The V gene's germline CDR1 is SGHRS and CDR2 YFSETQ.

The rearrangement links TRBV5-1 to TRBJ2-7; possibly TRBD1 for D (6 bases). Germline CDR1 reads SGHRS; CDR2 reads YFSETQ. The CDR3 runs 14 residues. Trimming shortened V by 0 bases and J by 3 bases, and 10 bases separated the two germline ends. DNA of the CDR3: TGCGCCAGCAGCTTGGGACAGGCTGGCTACGAGCAGTACTTC. It codes for CASSLGQAGYEQYF.

The chain joins TRBV4-1 to TRBJ2-7; D gene uncertain. The V and J ends lost 1 base and 6 bases respectively, with 13 bases between them. The CDR3 covers 14 residues. Per germline, CDR1 MGHRA and CDR2 YSYEKL. In DNA, the CDR3 is TGCGCCAGCAGCCAAGGCCTATTCTCCGGCGAGCAGTACTTC. This codes for CASSQGLFSGEQYF.

The chain is built from TRBV4-1 and TRBJ2-7; 11 nucleotides match TRBD2. Germline V CDR1 and CDR2: MGHRA, YSYEKL. This CDR3 has 15 residues. Trimming at V came to 5 bases and at J to 5 bases, leaving 8 bases not matched to a gene. The DNA for the CDR3 is TGCGCCAGCAGCACGGGACTAGCGGCCCTACACGAGCAGTACTTC. This codes for CASSTGLAALHEQYF.